This TCR beta chain is from a study of T-cell reconstitution after alpha-beta-depleted transplantation in children. Study-wide results and limits: Some patients owed their high day-60 TCRbeta diversity to surviving recipient T cells and thymic progenitors. Counts and diversity of T cells one year after transplant came mostly from newly produced T cells. The study reportedly traced alpha-beta T cells about two months after transplant to several hundred expanded graft clones.

A library of TCRbeta sequences, prepared with unique molecular identifiers, was generated. TCRdb independently ran MiXCR on the PCR reads; one entry per CDR3 protein. The repertoire has 100,000 to 120,000 distinct CDR3 sequences, 5.5% to 6.5% of them found once; the top ten carry about 23%. The CDR3 is 12 amino acids. V was shortened by 4 bases and J by 5 bases, with 12 bases between the two germline ends. Germline V gene lookup returns CDR1 SQVTM and CDR2 ANQGSEA. This clonotype was recorded at least ten times. Its target is not known. The sequence was collected from a male patient under 10 years old who had a stem cell transplant for acute lymphoblastic leukemia, so the T cells may come from the graft donor. The source was PBMCs, mostly from graft donor cells, collected 360 days after TCRalphabeta/CD19-depleted stem cell transplant. The genes are TRBV29-1 and TRBJ2-7, with D hard to call. The CDR3 bases are TGCAGCGTTGCAGTATCCAAGGACGAGCAGTACTTC. As protein: CSVAVSKDEQYF.